This T cell receptor (beta chain) was found in a study of shared clonotypes between healthy human individuals. Notes on the study in general: Few donors restricted represented genetic and exposure-history diversity. Blood alone was sampled, and tissue repertoires likely differ.

Each PCR replicate run on unsorted PBMC took in roughly 0.3 ug DNA, about 30,000 T cell genomes. Clones were read by immunoSEQ multiplex PCR, and TCRdb kept only the in-frame ones, dropping some. The table has about 480,000 clones, about three quarters seen once. This clone was counted only a few times. The antigen remains unidentified. From germline, CDR1 is MRHNA and CDR2 SNTAGT. V lost 4 bases and J lost 7; bases outside the gene matches: 4. The CDR3 is 14 amino acids. Sequencing was performed on PBMCs. This rearrangement joins TRBV6-4 to TRBJ2-1; 10 nucleotides agree with TRBD2. The TCR was taken from a woman aged 35 to 49 in good health. Some clones in this sample may be carry-over from other donors' samples. The CDR3 loop reads CASSVASGSNEQFF. The CDR3 coding sequence is TGTGCCAGCAGTGTGGCTAGCGGGAGTAATGAGCAGTTCTTC.